Following are 8 T cell receptor beta chains from one sample sequenced in a study of prognosis after radiotherapy for stage I lung cancer (dated by TCRdb to the early 2020s). The sequencer was an Illumina HiSeq 3000. Two rounds of multiplex PCR were used to amplify the TCR beta CDR3 region from genomic DNA. In the first round of PCR, primers specific to each TRBV and TRBJ gene were used, and the primer sequences are filed in Chinese patent CN105087789A. TCRdb trimmed the raw reads at Q25, called clones with MiXCR and kept productive beta chains. Each CDR3 protein appears once, grouped with its most common genes and DNA. The sample profile shows 50,000 to 75,000 distinct CDR3 sequences; more than 25% of them were found once. Of the sample, 7.5% is held by the ten largest clones. This specimen was PBMCs, taken before or after stereotactic body radiation therapy (not recorded which). These receptors were obtained from a donor over 45 with non-small cell lung cancer.

This clonotype was seen repeatedly, ten times or more. The chain recombines TRBV7-9 with TRBJ2-1; TRBD2 matches at 9 bases. This CDR3 is built from 17 residues. V lost 1 base to trimming and J lost 3 bases; unmatched junction nucleotides: 7. The germline CDR1 and CDR2 sequences are SEHNR and FQNEAQ (reference sequence). Written as DNA, the CDR3 is TGTGCCAGCAGCTTAGGGGTGAGGCGGGGGGGCTACAATGAGCAGTTCTTC. Translated: CASSLGVRRGGYNEQFF.

This clonotype was counted at least ten times. The rearrangement uses TRBV5-1 and TRBJ2-7, with D tentatively TRBD1 or TRBD2 (5 bases each). Germline-derived CDR1 and CDR2 are SGHRS and YFSETQ. Trimming removed 4 bases from V and 7 bases from J, with 18 bases in between. The CDR3 spans 14 residues. The CDR3 region is CASSPGTGTWEQYF. CDR3 DNA: TGCGCCAGCAGCCCCGGGACCGGAACGTGGGAGCAGTACTTC.

Remarks on this clonotype: A read error may be the cause here, since a much bigger clone is one base away. The conserved closing phenylalanine or tryptophan is absent in this CDR3, likely reflecting a read error. The chain carries TRBV11-3 and TRBJ2-1; D might be TRBD2 (7 bases). The CDR3 is 18 amino acids. The germline V and J ends were trimmed by 5 bases and 7 bases, with 27 bases remaining between them. Looked up from germline, CDR1 is SGHNT and CDR2 is YENEEA. The DNA of the CDR3 is TGTGCCAGCAGCCTAGGGGGGGGAGGGCAGGGTCCGGGGAATGAGCAGTTCCTC. Translated, it gives CASSLGGGGQGPGNEQFL.

This clonotype appeared many times. V usage is TRBV3-1 and J usage is TRBJ2-1, with TRBD2 as a possible D gene (5 bases). Germline V gene data show CDR1 as LGHDT and CDR2 as YNNKEL (reference sequence). This CDR3 has 12 amino acids. Trimming took 3 bases from V and 10 from J, leaving 10 bases between them. The CDR3 DNA sequence: TGTGCCAGCAGCCACGCCTCGGGGGAGCAGTTCTTC. It codes for CASSHASGEQFF.

This clonotype was seen at least ten times. The CDR3 is CATSRARAGKDQPQHF. CDR3 bases: TGTGCCACCAGCAGAGCCCGGGCGGGGAAAGATCAGCCCCAGCATTTT. The rearrangement links TRBV15 to TRBJ1-5, with D unclear. The germline gives CDR1 LNHNV, CDR2 YYDKDF (reference sequence). The CDR3 spans 16 residues. The V gene lost 1 base and the J gene lost 5 bases, with 15 bases spanning the gap.

This clonotype was recorded at least ten times. At one end the junction does not follow the germline gene, possibly because of a read error. The chain has TRBV6-1 and TRBJ2-1; D remains unclear. CDR1 is MNHNS and CDR2 is SASEGT in the germline V gene. CDR3 size: 13 residues. The CDR3 DNA follows: TGTGCCAGCAGGGACCCTTCCTACGATGAGCAGTTCTTC. Protein sequence: CASRDPSYDEQFF.

Regarding this clonotype: A much larger clonotype is one base distant, so this may be a read error. V usage is TRBV18 and J usage is TRBJ2-3; D is possibly TRBD2 (5 bases). The germline gives CDR1 KGHSH, CDR2 LQKENI. Trimming took 3 bases from V and 4 from J, leaving 11 bases between them. The CDR3 contains 14 residues. The CDR3 DNA follows: TGTGCCAGCTCACCCGCTAGCAGAGCAGATACGCAGTATTTT. Residues: CASSPASRADTQYF.

This clonotype appeared many times. In DNA form, the CDR3 reads TGTGCCAGCAGCCCAGGGACTAGCGGGGGGCAAGAGACCCAGTACTTC. This sequence encodes CASSPGTSGGQETQYF. The chain recombines TRBV12-3 or TRBV12-4 with TRBJ2-5; TRBD2 aligns across 15 bases. V shed 6 bases and J 2 bases; nucleotides not matched to a gene: 4. The CDR3 is 16 residues long.